The clone carrying this T cell receptor beta chain has just a few counts. Using its own MiXCR run on the 5' RACE reads, TCRdb lists one record per CDR3 protein. The sample contains about 45,000 distinct CDR3 sequences, 6.5% to 8.5% of which appear only once. Time point given: sample taken at primary tumor resection. Unsorted whole RNA from tumor, nontumor lung or frozen PBMC underwent sequencing. Donation came from 70 or so patients with untreated early-stage non-small cell lung cancer. The source of the sample is a study of spatial heterogeneity in lung cancer. Trimming shortened V by 5 bases and J by 11 bases, and 12 bases separated the two germline ends. There are 11 residues in the CDR3. CDR1 is MDHEN and CDR2 is SYDVKM in the germline V gene.

Specimen: PBMCs, collected at surgery. The sequence was obtained from a female donor with early-stage non-small cell lung cancer. This sequence joins TRBV28 and TRBJ1-1; D is perhaps TRBD1 (6 bases). CDR3 loop: CASSARQAAFF. For the CDR3, the DNA is TGTGCCAGCAGTGCTAGACAGGCGGCTTTCTTT.